This is a list of T cell receptor beta chains from one sample in a study of Ad26.COV2.S vaccination and SARS-CoV-2 variants. Libraries were prepared by immunoSEQ multiplex PCR; TCRdb keeps only in-frame clonotypes and omits some of them. The sample shows about 330,000 clones, roughly 90% of them seen only once. Sequenced here: peripheral blood, sampled in a trial of Ad26.COV2.S vaccine versus placebo. The receptors stem from a person aged 18-65 years who received the Ad26.COV2.S COVID-19 vaccine or a placebo. The CDR3 runs from the conserved cysteine through the conserved F or W. Each record gives: V gene, J gene, D gene, clone size, CDR3 protein, CDR3 DNA. D genes are given only for firm matches. Clone size is shown for a subset of rows, as once, few, many or a class of expanded clone.

v_call: TRBV4-3
j_call: TRBJ2-3
d_call: TRBD2
clone_size: -
cdr3_aa: CASSRRVAGAMDTQYF
cdr3_nt: TGCGCCAGCAGCCGGAGAGTAGCGGGAGCAATGGATACGCAGTATTTT

v_call: TRBV5-5
j_call: TRBJ1-5
d_call: TRBD1
clone_size: -
cdr3_aa: CASSFDGQGYSNQPQHF
cdr3_nt: TGTGCCAGCAGCTTCGACGGACAGGGATATAGCAATCAGCCCCAGCATTTT

v_call: TRBV18
j_call: TRBJ1-1
d_call: TRBD1
clone_size: -
cdr3_aa: CASSPSQGAKMRAFF
cdr3_nt: TGTGCCAGCTCACCTTCACAGGGGGCGAAGATGAGAGCTTTCTTT

v_call: TRBV19
j_call: TRBJ1-1
d_call: -
clone_size: -
cdr3_aa: CASSPGLNVAFF
cdr3_nt: TGTGCCAGTAGTCCAGGGTTGAATGTAGCTTTCTTT

v_call: TRBV29-1
j_call: TRBJ1-2
d_call: -
clone_size: -
cdr3_aa: CSVPKGGLNYGYTF
cdr3_nt: TGCAGCGTGCCAAAGGGAGGCCTTAACTATGGCTACACCTTC

v_call: TRBV21-1
j_call: TRBJ2-3
d_call: -
clone_size: once
cdr3_aa: CASSKGGTSGRSTDTQYF
cdr3_nt: TGTGCCAGCAGCAAAGGGGGGACTAGCGGGAGGAGTACAGATACGCAGTATTTT

v_call: TRBV28
j_call: TRBJ2-3
d_call: -
clone_size: -
cdr3_aa: CASSLRGESLVETDTQYF
cdr3_nt: TGTGCCAGCAGTTTAAGAGGGGAGAGCTTAGTAGAAACAGATACGCAGTATTTT

v_call: TRBV5-1
j_call: TRBJ1-3
d_call: -
clone_size: -
cdr3_aa: CASSLDTPGRSGNTIYF
cdr3_nt: TGCGCCAGCAGCTTAGACACGCCAGGCCGATCTGGAAACACCATATATTTT

v_call: TRBV27
j_call: TRBJ1-2
d_call: -
clone_size: -
cdr3_aa: CASHRVGYGYTF
cdr3_nt: TGTGCCAGCCACAGGGTAGGGTATGGCTACACCTTC

v_call: TRBV20-1
j_call: TRBJ2-1
d_call: -
clone_size: -
cdr3_aa: CSASSLRGNEQFF
cdr3_nt: TGCAGTGCTAGTTCGCTAAGGGGGAATGAGCAGTTCTTC

v_call: TRBV5-1
j_call: TRBJ2-7
d_call: TRBD2
clone_size: -
cdr3_aa: CASSLGLAGEGEQYF
cdr3_nt: TGCGCCAGCAGCTTGGGACTAGCGGGGGAGGGCGAGCAGTACTTC

v_call: TRBV3-1/TRBV3-2
j_call: TRBJ2-2
d_call: -
clone_size: -
cdr3_aa: CASSQAVGGQTGELFF
cdr3_nt: TGTGCCAGCAGCCAAGCGGTAGGGGGGCAAACCGGGGAGCTGTTTTTT

v_call: TRBV9
j_call: TRBJ1-1
d_call: -
clone_size: -
cdr3_aa: CASSTLYRDTEAFF
cdr3_nt: TGTGCCAGCAGCACCCTATACAGGGACACTGAAGCTTTCTTT

v_call: TRBV27
j_call: TRBJ1-1
d_call: TRBD1
clone_size: -
cdr3_aa: CASSPPGQGDTEAFF
cdr3_nt: TGTGCCAGCAGTCCCCCGGGACAGGGTGACACTGAAGCTTTCTTT

v_call: TRBV6-4
j_call: TRBJ1-2
d_call: TRBD1
clone_size: -
cdr3_aa: CASSDTPGGHYGGYTF
cdr3_nt: TGTGCCAGCAGTGACACTCCAGGGGGCCACTATGGTGGCTACACCTTC

v_call: TRBV11-2
j_call: TRBJ1-1
d_call: -
clone_size: -
cdr3_aa: CASSPGQWNTEAFF
cdr3_nt: TGTGCCAGCAGCCCCGGACAGTGGAACACTGAAGCTTTCTTT

v_call: TRBV6-5
j_call: TRBJ2-1
d_call: -
clone_size: -
cdr3_aa: CASSYNPGVNNEQFF
cdr3_nt: TGTGCCAGCAGTTACAATCCTGGGGTGAACAATGAGCAGTTCTTC

v_call: TRBV14
j_call: TRBJ1-2
d_call: TRBD1
clone_size: -
cdr3_aa: CASSQDRQGLGGYTF
cdr3_nt: TGTGCCAGCAGCCAAGACCGACAGGGCTTAGGGGGCTACACCTTC

v_call: TRBV19
j_call: TRBJ2-1
d_call: -
clone_size: once
cdr3_aa: CASSMEGRTYNEQFF
cdr3_nt: TGTGCCAGTAGTATGGAGGGGAGGACCTACAATGAGCAGTTCTTC

v_call: TRBV5-6
j_call: TRBJ2-1
d_call: -
clone_size: -
cdr3_aa: CASSLTGLVNEQFF
cdr3_nt: TGTGCCAGCAGCTTGACAGGGCTGGTCAATGAGCAGTTCTTC

v_call: TRBV11-2
j_call: TRBJ2-2
d_call: -
clone_size: -
cdr3_aa: CAGAANTGELFF
cdr3_nt: TGTGCGGGGGCTGCGAACACCGGGGAGCTGTTTTTT

v_call: TRBV12-3/TRBV12-4
j_call: TRBJ2-1
d_call: TRBD2
clone_size: -
cdr3_aa: CASSLSGREQFF
cdr3_nt: TGTGCCAGCAGTTTGAGCGGGAGGGAGCAGTTCTTC

v_call: TRBV14
j_call: TRBJ2-1
d_call: TRBD2
clone_size: -
cdr3_aa: CASSSPRLAGVDEQFF
cdr3_nt: TGTGCCAGCAGCTCGCCCCGACTAGCGGGGGTCGATGAGCAGTTCTTC

v_call: TRBV27
j_call: TRBJ1-4
d_call: -
clone_size: -
cdr3_aa: CASSLGVANEKLFF
cdr3_nt: TGTGCCAGCAGTTTGGGGGTAGCTAATGAAAAACTGTTTTTT

v_call: TRBV4-3
j_call: TRBJ1-1
d_call: TRBD1
clone_size: -
cdr3_aa: CASSQGQGHTEAFF
cdr3_nt: TGCGCCAGCAGCCAGGGACAGGGACACACTGAAGCTTTCTTT

v_call: TRBV18
j_call: TRBJ2-3
d_call: -
clone_size: -
cdr3_aa: CASSSRRTETDTQYF
cdr3_nt: TGTGCCAGCTCAAGCAGGAGGACGGAAACAGATACGCAGTATTTT

v_call: TRBV7-3
j_call: TRBJ2-3
d_call: TRBD2
clone_size: -
cdr3_aa: CASRSGGTSADTQYF
cdr3_nt: TGTGCCAGCAGATCGGGGGGGACTTCCGCAGATACGCAGTATTTT

v_call: TRBV19
j_call: TRBJ1-2
d_call: -
clone_size: -
cdr3_aa: CASSRALDIRRGTYGYTF
cdr3_nt: TGTGCCAGTAGTAGGGCGTTAGATATAAGGAGGGGCACCTATGGCTACACCTTC

v_call: TRBV9
j_call: TRBJ1-1
d_call: -
clone_size: -
cdr3_aa: CASSGRQAGGEAFF
cdr3_nt: TGTGCCAGCAGCGGCAGACAGGCCGGAGGTGAAGCTTTCTTT